These 9 T cell receptor beta chains were all obtained from the same sample, sequenced in a study of prognosis after radiotherapy for stage I lung cancer. Researchers used two-round multiplex PCR to amplify TCR beta CDR3 starting from genomic DNA. Specific primers for each TRBV and TRBJ gene were what first-round PCR used. Via MiXCR, TCRdb re-called the multiplex PCR reads, giving one row per CDR3 protein. This sample has about 32,000 distinct CDR3 sequences, with about 39% found just once. The sequencing here drew on PBMCs, taken before or after stereotactic body radiation therapy (not recorded which). The receptors stem from a donor over 45 with non-small cell lung cancer.

The chain carries TRBV6-2 or TRBV6-3 and TRBJ1-2, with D unclear. Germline CDR1 reads MNHEY; CDR2 reads SVGEGT. The CDR3 length is 13 residues. Deletions cut 7 bases from V and 4 bases from J, with 13 bases between. CDR3 amino acids: CASIGSDFYGYTF. CDR3 in DNA: TGTGCCAGCATTGGGAGTGACTTCTATGGCTACACCTTC.

In regard to this clonotype: A far larger clone is only one base removed, so a read error is likely. This chain uses TRBV6-9 with TRBJ2-7, with TRBD1 matching over 9 bases. There are 16 residues in the CDR3. J was trimmed by 2 bases and V by 3 bases; bases with no gene match: 8. From germline, CDR1 is MNHGY and CDR2 SVAAGI. The CDR3 DNA is TGTGCCAGCAGTTACCCCGGGACAGGGCTCCCCTACGAGCAGTACTTC. It codes for CASSYPGTGLPYEQYF.

The CDR3 coding sequence is TGCAGTGCTAGAGATCCGGGACTAGCGGGGGGCACCATCATATCCTACGAGCAGTACTTC. It yields the protein CSARDPGLAGGTIISYEQYF. The chain combines TRBV20-1 with TRBJ2-7; 15 positions match TRBD2. V dropped 0 bases and J dropped 1; count of bases not matched to a gene: 13. Germline assignment: CDR1 DFQATT and CDR2 SNEGSKA (reference sequence). CDR3 length equals 20 residues.

The table lists this clonotype with many counts. CDR3 residues: CASRGDRGTSYNEQFF. Here the CDR3 DNA reads TGTGCCAGCAGGGGGGACAGGGGGACCTCCTACAATGAGCAGTTCTTC. The J gene is TRBJ2-1, the V gene TRBV6-4, with 11 bases matching TRBD1. The CDR3 length is 16 residues. The trim removed 6 bases at V and 0 bases at J, leaving 4 bases unmatched. Germline values: CDR1 MRHNA, CDR2 SNTAGT.

This clonotype was counted many times. CDR3 nucleotide sequence: TGCAGTGCTAGCCCCGCCTGGGGCAATGAGCAGTTCTTC. Encoded protein: CSASPAWGNEQFF. The chain links TRBV20-1 to TRBJ2-1; D unresolved. The germline V and J ends were trimmed by 3 bases and 6 bases, with 12 bases remaining between them. The CDR3 runs to 13 residues. Germline CDR1 DFQATT, CDR2 SNEGSKA (reference sequence).

Remarks on this clonotype: A single base is all that separates this from a far larger clone, so a read error is likely. V usage is TRBV6-4 and J usage is TRBJ1-1; TRBD1 aligns across 7 bases. This CDR3 has 15 amino acids. V gave up 9 bases and J gave up 3 bases; unmatched junction bases: 13. Germline V gene sequence: CDR1 MRHNA, CDR2 SNTAGT. The CDR3 DNA follows: TGTGCCAGAAGGTCCCAGGGAGGGGGCCACACTGAAGCTTTCTTT. This gives the protein CARRSQGGGHTEAFF.

Within the sample, this clonotype is medium-sized. The V and J genes are TRBV6-1 and TRBJ1-5; no reliable D call. CDR1 MNHNS and CDR2 SASEGT come from the germline V gene. The CDR3 is made up of 15 amino acids. The ends were cut back, 3 bases at V and 0 bases at J, with 9 bases in the middle. CDR3 residues: CASSEQQYSNQPQHF. In nucleotides, the CDR3 is TGTGCCAGCAGTGAGCAGCAGTATAGCAATCAGCCCCAGCATTTT.

This clonotype was seen many times. The rearrangement joins TRBV2 to TRBJ2-7; D remains unclear. Germline-derived CDR1 and CDR2 are SNHLY and FYNNEI. The CDR3 has 12 amino acids. Trimming shortened V by 7 bases and J by 3 bases, and 10 bases separated the two germline ends. In DNA form, the CDR3 reads TGTGCCAGCAATCGGGCTTTCTACGAGCAGTACTTC. It translates to CASNRAFYEQYF.

This clonotype was counted ten times or more. The genes are TRBV5-1 and TRBJ2-3, with TRBD2 as a possible D gene (6 bases). CDR1 and CDR2 (germline): SGHRS, YFSETQ. The V end was cut by 1 base, the J end by 6 bases, with 15 bases between. The CDR3 consists of 15 residues. CDR3: CASSLRSGLSDTQYF. The DNA for the CDR3 is TGCGCCAGCAGCTTGAGGTCGGGACTTTCCGATACGCAGTATTTT.